These 10 T cell receptor beta chains were sequenced from one sample in a study of cytomegalovirus exposure and HLA in healthy donors. The PCR employed 60 Vbeta primers together with 13 Jbeta primers. Sequencing used immunoSEQ multiplex PCR; TCRdb keeps in-frame clones, though not all of them. The data show roughly 150,000 clones, 75% seen once. Sequencing was done on a sample of PBMCs. These receptors came from a female donor in good health and CMV-seronegative.

V usage is TRBV30 and J usage is TRBJ1-6; TRBD1 might be the D (6 bases). The V gene's germline CDR1 is GTSNPN and CDR2 SVGIG (reference sequence). Deletions cut 2 bases from V and 7 bases from J, with 15 bases between. The CDR3 is 15 residues long. As DNA, the CDR3 is TGTGCCTGGAGTCGAGAGGCAGGGGTGAATTCACCCCTCCACTTT. Protein product: CAWSREAGVNSPLHF.

The table lists this clone with a few counts. V is TRBV7-8 and J is TRBJ2-7, with TRBD1 as a possible D gene (5 bases). The V gene lost 5 bases and the J gene lost 2 bases, with 10 bases spanning the gap. The germline V gene has CDR1 SGHVS and CDR2 FQNEAQ. The CDR3 contains 13 residues. The CDR3 bases are TGTGCCAGCAGCCCAGGGCCGACCTACGAGCAGTACTTC. Translation gives CASSPGPTYEQYF.

The chain is built from TRBV28 and TRBJ2-7; TRBD1 agrees at 10 bases. V was clipped by 6 bases and J by 4 bases; unmatched bases: 24. Germline V lookup: CDR1 MDHEN, CDR2 SYDVKM. This CDR3 is built from 20 residues. The CDR3 nucleotides read TGTGCCAGCAGCCCAATACGTAGTCCGGGACAGGGGTGTAACCCTTACGAGCAGTACTTC. Its protein is CASSPIRSPGQGCNPYEQYF. The full variable domain, rest sourced from reference TRBV28 and TRBJ2-7, is DVKVTQSSRYLVKRTGEKVFLECVQDMDHENMFWYRQDPGLGLRLIYFSYDVKMKEKGDIPEGYSVSREKKERFSLILESASTNQTSMYLCASSPIRSPGQGCNPYEQYFGPGTRLTVT.

This clone appeared a few times. The CDR3 loop reads CASSIGTSLGHEQFF. CDR3 in DNA: TGTGCCAGTAGTATAGGGACTAGCTTAGGTCATGAGCAGTTCTTC. This chain uses TRBV19 with TRBJ2-1; TRBD2 aligns across 8 bases. J lost 8 bases, V lost 1 base, and 7 bases had no gene match. This CDR3 comprises 15 residues. The germline CDR1 and CDR2 sequences are LNHDA and SQIVND (reference sequence).

The chain combines TRBV18 with TRBJ1-1; D may be TRBD1 (5 bases). The CDR3 consists of 15 residues. V was pared by 3 bases and J by 1 base, with 12 bases between. CDR1 KGHSH and CDR2 LQKENI come from the germline V gene. CDR3 residues: CASSPAGQTNTEAFF. CDR3 nucleotides: TGTGCCAGCTCACCCGCGGGGCAGACGAACACTGAAGCTTTCTTT. The complete variable domain, with remaining parts taken from reference TRBV18 and TRBJ1-1, reads NAGVMQNPRHLVRRRGQEARLRCSPMKGHSHVYWYRQLPEEGLKFMVYLQKENIIDESGMPKERFSAEFPKEGPSILRIQQVVRGDSAAYFCASSPAGQTNTEAFFGQGTRLTVV.

The chain joins TRBV9 to TRBJ1-1, with D perhaps matching TRBD1 (6 bases). Per germline, CDR1 SGDLS and CDR2 YYNGEE. The CDR3 sequence is 13 residues long. Trimming cost V 4 bases and J 6 bases, with 13 bases left between them. This CDR3 reads CASSTRGKAEAFF. The CDR3 DNA follows: TGTGCCAGCAGCACGAGGGGGAAGGCTGAAGCTTTCTTT.

V gene TRBV4-2 combines with J gene TRBJ1-1, with D unresolved. V lost 4 bases to trimming and J lost 0 bases, with 12 bases between them. Germline V gives CDR1 LGHNA, CDR2 YNFKEQ. The CDR3 loop spans 15 amino acids. The CDR3 DNA sequence: TGTGCCAGCAGCCCTCGATCGCGGGTGAACACTGAAGCTTTCTTT. This sequence encodes CASSPRSRVNTEAFF.

The chain is built from TRBV9 and TRBJ2-1; D call uncertain. V lost 1 base, J lost 5 bases, and 7 bases lay in between. This CDR3 is 13 amino acids long. Germline V gives CDR1 SGDLS, CDR2 YYNGEE. The CDR3 sequence: CASSVQANNEQFF. The CDR3 region has the DNA TGTGCCAGCAGCGTACAAGCTAACAATGAGCAGTTCTTC. The full variable domain, completed using reference TRBV9 and TRBJ2-1, is DSGVTQTPKHLITATGQRVTLRCSPRSGDLSVYWYQQSLDQGLQFLIQYYNGEERAKGNILERFSAQQFPDLHSELNLSSLELGDSALYFCASSVQANNEQFFGPGTRLTVL.

The gene calls are TRBV19 and TRBJ2-7, with D possibly matching TRBD2 (6 bases). Germline CDR1 reads LNHDA; CDR2 reads SQIVND (reference sequence). CDR3 length equals 15 residues. V was clipped by 5 bases and J by 7 bases, with 21 bases between them. CDR3 bases: TGTGCCAGTAGTCCCGGGGGAAATGCTGGTAGGGAGCAGTACTTC. It translates to CASSPGGNAGREQYF.

V and J are TRBV7-2 and TRBJ2-7; a weak D match, TRBD2 (6 bases). V lost 1 base and J lost 10, with 11 bases in between. Germline-derived CDR1 and CDR2 are SGHTA and FQGNSA. The CDR3 is made up of 12 amino acids. The CDR3 coding sequence is TGTGCCAGCAGCTTAGTGTCGGGGGACCAGTACTTC. This encodes CASSLVSGDQYF.